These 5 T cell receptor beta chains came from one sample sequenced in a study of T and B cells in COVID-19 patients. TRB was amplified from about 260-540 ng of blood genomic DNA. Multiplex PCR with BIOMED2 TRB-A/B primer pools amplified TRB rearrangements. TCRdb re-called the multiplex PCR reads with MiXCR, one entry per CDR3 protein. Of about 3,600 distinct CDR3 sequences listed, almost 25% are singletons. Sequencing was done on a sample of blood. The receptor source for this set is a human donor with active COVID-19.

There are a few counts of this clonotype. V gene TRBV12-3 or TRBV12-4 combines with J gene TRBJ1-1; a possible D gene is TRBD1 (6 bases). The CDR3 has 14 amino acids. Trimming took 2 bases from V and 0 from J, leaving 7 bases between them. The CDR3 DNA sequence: TGTGCCAGCAGTTTAACAGGGCTGAACACTGAAGCTTTCTTT. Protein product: CASSLTGLNTEAFF.

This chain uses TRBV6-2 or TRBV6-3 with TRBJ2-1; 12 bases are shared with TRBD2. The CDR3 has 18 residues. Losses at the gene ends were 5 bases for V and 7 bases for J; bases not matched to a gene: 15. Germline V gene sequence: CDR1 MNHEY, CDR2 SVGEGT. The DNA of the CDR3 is TGTGCCAGCAGTGAGCGTTGGGCTAGCGGGGGGGCGGGGAATGAGCAGTTCTTC. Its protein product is CASSERWASGGAGNEQFF.

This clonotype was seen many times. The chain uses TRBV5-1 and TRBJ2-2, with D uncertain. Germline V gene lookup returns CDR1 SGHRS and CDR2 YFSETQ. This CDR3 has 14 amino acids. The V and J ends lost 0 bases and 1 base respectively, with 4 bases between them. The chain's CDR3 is CASSLELNTGELFF. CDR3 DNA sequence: TGCGCCAGCAGCTTGGAGCTGAACACCGGGGAGCTGTTTTTT.

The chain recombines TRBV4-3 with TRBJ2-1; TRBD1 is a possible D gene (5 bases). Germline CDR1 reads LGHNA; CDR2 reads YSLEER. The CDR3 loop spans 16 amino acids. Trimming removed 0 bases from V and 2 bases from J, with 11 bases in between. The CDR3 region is CASSQDRVSAYNEQFF. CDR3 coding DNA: TGCGCCAGCAGCCAAGACAGGGTTTCGGCCTACAATGAGCAGTTCTTC.

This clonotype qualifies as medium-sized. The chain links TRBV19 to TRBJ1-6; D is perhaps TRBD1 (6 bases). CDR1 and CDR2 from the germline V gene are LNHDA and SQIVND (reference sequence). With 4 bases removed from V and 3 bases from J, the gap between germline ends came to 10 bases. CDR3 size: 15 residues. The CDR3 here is CASSRGQLYNSPLHF. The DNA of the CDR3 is TGTGCCAGTAGTAGGGGGCAGCTCTATAATTCACCCCTCCACTTT.